These T cell receptor beta chains were read from a single sample in a study of T cells in Graves' hyperthyroidism and ophthalmopathy. MiXCR, run by TCRdb on the multiplex PCR reads, gives a single entry per CDR3 protein. The top ten hold 7% to 10% of the sample, which has around 800,000 distinct CDR3 sequences, around 39% seen once. Input material: blood. The source of these receptors is a young man with Graves' hyperthyroidism. Both conserved end residues are part of each CDR3. Each record gives: J gene, D gene, clone size, CDR3 length, V gene, CDR3 protein, CDR3 DNA. D genes are given only for firm matches. Only some rows state a clone size, as once, few, many or a class for expanded clones.

j_gene: TRBJ2-3
d_gene: NA
abundance: NA
len: 14
v_gene: TRBV29-1
CDR3aa: CSGRLAISTDTQYF
CDR3nt: TGCAGCGGCCGTCTAGCGATTAGCACAGATACGCAGTATTTT

j_gene: TRBJ2-5
d_gene: NA
abundance: many
len: 12
v_gene: TRBV9
CDR3aa: CASSVPQETQYF
CDR3nt: TGTGCCAGCAGCGTGCCCCAAGAGACCCAGTACTTC

j_gene: TRBJ2-7
d_gene: TRBD2
abundance: many
len: 12
v_gene: TRBV20-1
CDR3aa: CSARRAGGEQYF
CDR3nt: TGCAGTGCTAGGAGGGCGGGAGGCGAGCAGTACTTC

j_gene: TRBJ1-5
d_gene: NA
abundance: few
len: 15
v_gene: TRBV12-3/TRBV12-4
CDR3aa: CASRASDGPNQPQHF
CDR3nt: TGTGCCAGCAGAGCCTCGGACGGCCCTAATCAGCCCCAGCATTTT

j_gene: TRBJ1-5
d_gene: TRBD1
abundance: NA
len: 16
v_gene: TRBV7-9
CDR3aa: CASSGKEQGAVEPQHF
CDR3nt: TGTGCCAGCAGCGGAAAGGAGCAGGGGGCGGTGGAGCCCCAGCATTTT

j_gene: TRBJ2-7
d_gene: TRBD1
abundance: NA
len: 15
v_gene: TRBV19
CDR3aa: CASRPTGGSSYEQYF
CDR3nt: TGTGCCAGTAGACCGACAGGGGGTAGTTCCTACGAGCAGTACTTC

j_gene: TRBJ1-2
d_gene: TRBD1
abundance: many
len: 14
v_gene: TRBV19
CDR3aa: CASRRQGSDYGYTF
CDR3nt: TGTGCCAGTAGGCGACAGGGAAGCGACTATGGCTACACCTTC

j_gene: TRBJ1-5
d_gene: TRBD1
abundance: NA
len: 16
v_gene: TRBV10-3
CDR3aa: CASSKSDRGRYQPQHF
CDR3nt: TGTGCCAGCAGTAAGTCGGACAGGGGGCGTTATCAGCCCCAGCATTTT

j_gene: TRBJ2-2
d_gene: NA
abundance: NA
len: 12
v_gene: TRBV10-2
CDR3aa: CASRASTGELFF
CDR3nt: TGCGCCAGCAGAGCGTCCACCGGGGAGCTGTTTTTT

j_gene: TRBJ1-6
d_gene: NA
abundance: few
len: 14
v_gene: TRBV6-5
CDR3aa: CASNPATHNSPLHF
CDR3nt: TGTGCCAGCAACCCTGCGACTCATAATTCACCCCTCCACTTT

j_gene: TRBJ1-3
d_gene: TRBD1
abundance: NA
len: 14
v_gene: TRBV20-1
CDR3aa: CSARAGGFGNTIYF
CDR3nt: TGCAGTGCTAGGGCAGGGGGCTTCGGAAACACCATATATTTT

j_gene: TRBJ1-6
d_gene: TRBD1
abundance: many
len: 14
v_gene: TRBV2
CDR3aa: CASNRGGLGSPLHF
CDR3nt: TGTGCCAGCAACCGAGGGGGCCTGGGTTCACCCCTCCACTTT

j_gene: TRBJ1-2
d_gene: NA
abundance: many
len: 11
v_gene: TRBV20-1
CDR3aa: CSASFGHGYTF
CDR3nt: TGCAGTGCTAGTTTTGGGCATGGCTACACCTTC

j_gene: TRBJ2-7
d_gene: NA
abundance: few
len: 17
v_gene: TRBV20-1
CDR3aa: CSARVSHSGMTSYEQYF
CDR3nt: TGCAGTGCTAGAGTTAGTCACAGCGGAATGACTTCCTACGAGCAGTACTTC

j_gene: TRBJ2-2
d_gene: NA
abundance: few
len: 13
v_gene: TRBV20-1
CDR3aa: CSAYGGGTGELFF
CDR3nt: TGCAGTGCTTATGGAGGAGGGACCGGGGAGCTGTTTTTT

j_gene: TRBJ1-2
d_gene: NA
abundance: many
len: 11
v_gene: TRBV10-3
CDR3aa: CAIGGSYGYTF
CDR3nt: TGTGCCATAGGAGGTAGCTATGGCTACACCTTC

j_gene: TRBJ2-7
d_gene: NA
abundance: NA
len: 14
v_gene: TRBV20-1
CDR3aa: CSASPGTGSGEQYF
CDR3nt: TGCAGTGCTAGTCCTGGGACCGGGTCGGGAGAGCAGTACTTC

j_gene: TRBJ1-2
d_gene: NA
abundance: NA
len: 15
v_gene: TRBV6-5
CDR3aa: CASSYSTGTGYGYTF
CDR3nt: TGTGCCAGCAGTTACTCAACCGGGACGGGTTATGGCTACACCTTC

j_gene: TRBJ2-2
d_gene: NA
abundance: few
len: 14
v_gene: TRBV5-1
CDR3aa: CASSLERGNGELFF
CDR3nt: TGCGCCAGCAGCTTGGAACGGGGCAACGGGGAGCTGTTTTTT

j_gene: TRBJ1-1
d_gene: NA
abundance: many
len: 13
v_gene: TRBV19
CDR3aa: CASSIAGESEAFF
CDR3nt: TGTGCCAGTAGTATCGCGGGGGAAAGTGAAGCTTTCTTT

j_gene: TRBJ1-3
d_gene: NA
abundance: NA
len: 15
v_gene: TRBV6-6
CDR3aa: CASGRLRGSGNTIYF
CDR3nt: TGTGCCAGCGGCCGTCTGCGAGGCTCTGGAAACACCATATATTTT

j_gene: TRBJ1-1
d_gene: TRBD1
abundance: few
len: 15
v_gene: TRBV6-1
CDR3aa: CASRPWGQTNTEAFF
CDR3nt: TGTGCCAGCAGACCCTGGGGACAGACTAACACTGAAGCTTTCTTT

j_gene: TRBJ1-5
d_gene: NA
abundance: many
len: 13
v_gene: TRBV19
CDR3aa: CASKSGPNQPQHF
CDR3nt: TGTGCCAGTAAAAGTGGCCCCAATCAGCCCCAGCATTTT

j_gene: TRBJ2-2
d_gene: NA
abundance: NA
len: 12
v_gene: TRBV2
CDR3aa: CASPSFTGELFF
CDR3nt: TGTGCCAGCCCTTCATTCACCGGGGAGCTGTTTTTT

j_gene: TRBJ2-5
d_gene: NA
abundance: NA
len: 12
v_gene: TRBV20-1
CDR3aa: CSAIPGTSDQYF
CDR3nt: TGCAGTGCTATTCCCGGGACGTCTGATCAGTACTTC

j_gene: TRBJ2-6
d_gene: TRBD1
abundance: many
len: 15
v_gene: TRBV19
CDR3aa: CASKRDSSGANVLTF
CDR3nt: TGTGCCAGTAAAAGGGACAGCTCTGGGGCCAACGTCCTGACTTTC

j_gene: TRBJ2-7
d_gene: TRBD1
abundance: few
len: 17
v_gene: TRBV7-9
CDR3aa: CASSPPLATGVNYEQYF
CDR3nt: TGTGCCAGCAGTCCTCCCTTGGCGACAGGGGTCAACTACGAGCAGTACTTC

j_gene: TRBJ1-2
d_gene: NA
abundance: NA
len: 12
v_gene: TRBV29-1
CDR3aa: CSVQDGDYGYTF
CDR3nt: TGCAGCGTCCAAGACGGGGACTATGGCTACACCTTC

j_gene: TRBJ2-5
d_gene: TRBD1
abundance: NA
len: 15
v_gene: TRBV11-3
CDR3aa: CASSMYGTGEETQYF
CDR3nt: TGTGCCAGCAGCATGTATGGGACAGGCGAAGAGACCCAGTACTTC